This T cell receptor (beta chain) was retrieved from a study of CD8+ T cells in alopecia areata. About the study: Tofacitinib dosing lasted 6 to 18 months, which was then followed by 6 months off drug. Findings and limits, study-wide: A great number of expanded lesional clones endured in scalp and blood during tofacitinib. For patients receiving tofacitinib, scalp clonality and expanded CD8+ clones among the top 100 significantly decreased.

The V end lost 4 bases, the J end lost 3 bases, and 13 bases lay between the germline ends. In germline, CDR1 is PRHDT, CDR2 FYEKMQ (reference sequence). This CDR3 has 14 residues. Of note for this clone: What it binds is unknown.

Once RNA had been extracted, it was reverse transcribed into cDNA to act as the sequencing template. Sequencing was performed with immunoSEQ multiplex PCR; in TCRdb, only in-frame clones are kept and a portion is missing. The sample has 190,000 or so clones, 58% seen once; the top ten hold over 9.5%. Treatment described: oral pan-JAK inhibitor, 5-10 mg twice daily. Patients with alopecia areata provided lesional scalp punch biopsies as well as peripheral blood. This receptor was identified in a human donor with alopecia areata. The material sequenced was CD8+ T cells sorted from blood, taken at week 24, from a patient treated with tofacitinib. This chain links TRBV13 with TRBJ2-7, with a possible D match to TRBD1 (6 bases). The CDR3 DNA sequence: TGTGCCAGCAGCTCCGGACAGAAAGACTACGAGCAGTACTTC. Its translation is CASSSGQKDYEQYF. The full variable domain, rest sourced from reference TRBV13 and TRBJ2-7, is AAGVIQSPRHLIKEKRETATLKCYPIPRHDTVYWYQQGPGQDPQFLISFYEKMQSDKGSIPDRFSAQQFSDYHSELNMSSLELGDSALYFCASSSGQKDYEQYFGPGTRLTVT.